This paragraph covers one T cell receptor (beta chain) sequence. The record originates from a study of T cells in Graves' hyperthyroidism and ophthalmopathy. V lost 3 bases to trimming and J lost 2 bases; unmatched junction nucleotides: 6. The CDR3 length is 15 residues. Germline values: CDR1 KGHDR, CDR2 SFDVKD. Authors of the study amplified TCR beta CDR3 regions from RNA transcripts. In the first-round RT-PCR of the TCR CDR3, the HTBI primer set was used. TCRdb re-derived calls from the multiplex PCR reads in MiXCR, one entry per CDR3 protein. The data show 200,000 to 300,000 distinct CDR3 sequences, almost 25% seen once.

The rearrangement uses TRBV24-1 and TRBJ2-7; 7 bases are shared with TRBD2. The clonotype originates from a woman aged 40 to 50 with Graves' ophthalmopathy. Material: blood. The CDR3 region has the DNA TGTGCCACCAGTGATCCTCAGGGAGGGGCCTACGAGCAGTACTTC. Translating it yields CATSDPQGGAYEQYF.